The 11 T cell receptor beta chains below come from one sample, sequenced in a study of blood T cell repertoires in COVID-19. Clones were sequenced by immunoSEQ multiplex PCR, and TCRdb holds only the in-frame ones, with some missing. The table shows around 170,000 clones, with under 80% occurring only once. The sequenced sample was peripheral blood. These receptors were taken from a woman aged 80 or over with acute or convalescent COVID-19.

This clone was counted only a few times. V gene TRBV28 combines with J gene TRBJ2-5; perhaps TRBD1 as D (5 bases). Trimming stripped 6 bases from V and 1 base from J, with 9 bases between. CDR3 size: 13 residues. Per the germline V gene, CDR1 is MDHEN and CDR2 is SYDVKM. DNA of the CDR3: TGTGCCAGCAGGACAGACCCCCAAGAGACCCAGTACTTC. Its translation is CASRTDPQETQYF. The complete variable domain, with remaining parts taken from reference TRBV28 and TRBJ2-5, reads DVKVTQSSRYLVKRTGEKVFLECVQDMDHENMFWYRQDPGLGLRLIYFSYDVKMKEKGDIPEGYSVSREKKERFSLILESASTNQTSMYLCASRTDPQETQYFGPGTRLLVL.

The genes are TRBV11-2 and TRBJ2-2; TRBD1 aligns across 7 bases. The junction had 6 bases not matched to a gene; V was cut back by 1 base and J by 4 bases. The CDR3 sequence is 16 residues long. Germline CDR1 SGHAT, CDR2 FQNNGV. The CDR3 DNA sequence: TGTGCCAGCAGCTTAGTAGGGGGCGATGTCACCGGGGAGCTGTTTTTT. Residues: CASSLVGGDVTGELFF.

This sequence joins TRBV7-6 and TRBJ2-2; 9 nucleotides agree with TRBD2. Germline V gene sequence: CDR1 SGHVS, CDR2 FNYEAQ. This CDR3 is 17 amino acids long. V lost 5 bases to trimming and J lost 5 bases; unmatched junction nucleotides: 12. CDR3 DNA sequence: TGTGCCAGCAGCCCTGACCTAGCGGGAAAGGGGACCGGGGAGCTGTTTTTT. Amino acid sequence: CASSPDLAGKGTGELFF. The whole variable domain, remainder taken from reference TRBV7-6 and TRBJ2-2, is GAGVSQSPRYKVTKRGQDVALRCDPISGHVSLYWYRQALGQGPEFLTYFNYEAQQDKSGLPNDRFSAERPEGSISTLTIQRTEQRDSAMYRCASSPDLAGKGTGELFFGEGSRLTVL.

The V and J genes are TRBV18 and TRBJ2-7; 11 bases match TRBD2. Germline V gene lookup returns CDR1 KGHSH and CDR2 LQKENI. After removal of 2 bases from V and 4 bases from J, the junction contained 7 bases not matched to a gene. CDR3 length: 16 amino acids. The chain's CDR3 is CASSPGQTSGMYEQYF. For the CDR3, the DNA is TGTGCCAGCTCACCAGGTCAGACTAGCGGGATGTACGAGCAGTACTTC.

The gene calls are TRBV5-5 and TRBJ2-3; TRBD2 matches at 13 bases. The J segment lost 4 bases and the V segment lost 6 bases, leaving 5 bases of the junction unmatched. CDR1 is SGHKS, CDR2 YYEKEE, per germline (reference sequence). This CDR3 spans 15 amino acids. DNA for the CDR3: TGTGCCAGCATCGGACTAGCGGGAGCCCCAGATACGCAGTATTTT. Amino acid sequence: CASIGLAGAPDTQYF.

V and J are TRBV14 and TRBJ2-1, with 7 bases that match TRBD2. This CDR3 is built from 14 residues. From germline, CDR1 is SGHDN and CDR2 FVKESK. V trimming: 4 bases; J trimming: 2 bases; junction bases outside the gene matches: 2. The CDR3 coding sequence is TGTGCCAGCAGCCGACGGGGGGCCTACAATGAGCAGTTCTTC. It is translated as CASSRRGAYNEQFF.

The gene calls are TRBV4-1 and TRBJ2-7, with TRBD1 matching over 7 bases. The CDR3 extends over 14 amino acids. V lost 3 bases to trimming and J lost 5 bases; unmatched junction nucleotides: 7. Per the germline V gene, CDR1 is MGHRA and CDR2 is YSYEKL. In DNA, the CDR3 is TGCGCCAGCAGCCAGGGGGACAGCACTAACGAGCAGTACTTC. Its protein product is CASSQGDSTNEQYF.

The V gene is TRBV27, the J gene TRBJ1-1; D unclear. CDR3 length equals 14 residues. Germline CDR1 reads MNHEY; CDR2 reads SMNVEV (reference sequence). The ends were cut back, 5 bases at V and 0 bases at J, with 10 bases in the middle. The CDR3 is CASSRRVLNTEAFF. The CDR3 DNA follows: TGTGCCAGCAGTCGAAGAGTTCTGAACACTGAAGCTTTCTTT.

The chain links TRBV24-1 to TRBJ2-3; D call uncertain. Per the germline V gene, CDR1 is KGHDR and CDR2 is SFDVKD. The V end lost 1 base, the J end lost 6 bases, and 10 bases lay between the germline ends. The CDR3 spans 14 residues. The CDR3 DNA is TGTGCCACCAGTGATTTAAGGTTCGGGGATACGCAGTATTTT. As protein: CATSDLRFGDTQYF.

This clone was picked up a small number of times. This chain links TRBV19 with TRBJ1-5, with 7 positions matching TRBD1. V shed 5 bases and J 2 bases; nucleotides not matched to a gene: 3. Per germline, CDR1 LNHDA and CDR2 SQIVND (reference sequence). This CDR3 contains 14 residues. The CDR3, as DNA: TGTGCCAGTAGTTGGACAGGAGGCAATCAGCCCCAGCATTTT. Residues: CASSWTGGNQPQHF.

The chain has TRBV6-2 or TRBV6-3 and TRBJ2-6; possibly TRBD2 for D (5 bases). The CDR3 totals 16 residues. Germline CDR1 and CDR2: MNHEY and SVGEGT. V lost 5 bases and J lost 2, with 13 bases in between. CDR3 loop: CASSPWTGTGANVLTF. The CDR3 coding sequence is TGTGCCAGCAGTCCATGGACGGGAACTGGGGCCAACGTCCTGACTTTC.